This T cell receptor (beta chain) was found in a study of graft-versus-host responses after intestinal transplantation. The J segment lost 2 bases and the V segment lost 6 bases, leaving 3 bases of the junction unmatched. CDR1 MNHEY and CDR2 SMNVEV come from the germline V gene (reference sequence). The CDR3 sequence is 15 residues long. A remark on this clone: The antigen is unknown.

Measured with immunoSEQ multiplex PCR; TCRdb has only the in-frame clones, and not every one. There are about 39,000 clones in the sample; about 96% occur only once, and less than 0.25% lies in the top ten. Broader study findings: In recipient marrow, GvH clones were found, and some appeared first in ileum or blood.

The clonotype was recovered from a human donor who was the organ donor for an intestinal transplant. The rearrangement links TRBV27 to TRBJ2-6, with 8 positions matching TRBD1. The material was unstimulated CD8+ T cells sorted from spleen or lymph node cells, obtained before transplant. CDR3 sequence (DNA): TGTGCCAGCAGATACAGGGGGACTGGGGCCAACGTCCTGACTTTC. It yields the protein CASRYRGTGANVLTF. Based on the CDR3 plus reference TRBV27 and TRBJ2-6, the full variable domain is EAQVTQNPRYLITVTGKKLTVTCSQNMNHEYMSWYRQDPGLGLRQIYYSMNVEVTDKGDVPEGYKVSRKEKRNFPLILESPSPNQTSLYFCASRYRGTGANVLTFGAGSRLTVL.